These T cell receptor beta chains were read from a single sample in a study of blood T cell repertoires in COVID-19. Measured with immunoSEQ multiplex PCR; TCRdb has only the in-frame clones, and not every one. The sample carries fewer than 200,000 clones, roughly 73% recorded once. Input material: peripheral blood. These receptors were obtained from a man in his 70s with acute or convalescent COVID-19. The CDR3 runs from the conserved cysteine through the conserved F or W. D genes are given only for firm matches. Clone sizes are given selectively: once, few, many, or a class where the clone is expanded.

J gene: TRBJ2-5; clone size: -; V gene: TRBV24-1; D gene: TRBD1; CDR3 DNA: TGTGCCACCAGTGACCGCCAAGGGACAGTCCAAGAGACCCAGTACTTC; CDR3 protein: CATSDRQGTVQETQYF
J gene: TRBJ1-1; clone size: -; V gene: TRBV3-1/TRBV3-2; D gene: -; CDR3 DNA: TGTGCCAGCAGCCAAGGAGTCGGGGATACTGAAGCTTTCTTT; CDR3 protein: CASSQGVGDTEAFF
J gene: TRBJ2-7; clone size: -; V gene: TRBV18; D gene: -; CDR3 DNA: TGTGCCAGCTCAGGAGGGACAGAGCGCGAGCAGTACTTC; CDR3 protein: CASSGGTEREQYF
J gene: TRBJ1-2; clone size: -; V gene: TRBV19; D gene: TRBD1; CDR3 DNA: TGTGCCAGTAGTATCCTGGACAGGATGGGGGGCTACACCTTC; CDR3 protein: CASSILDRMGGYTF
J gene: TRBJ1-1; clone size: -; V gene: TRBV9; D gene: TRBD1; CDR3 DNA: TGTGCCAGCAGCGCCAGCGACAGGGGAAATCCTGAAGCTTTCTTT; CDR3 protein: CASSASDRGNPEAFF
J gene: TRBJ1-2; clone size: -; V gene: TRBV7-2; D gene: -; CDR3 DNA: TGTGCCAGCAGCTTACTGGGAGCTCCTCATGGCTACACCTTC; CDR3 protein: CASSLLGAPHGYTF
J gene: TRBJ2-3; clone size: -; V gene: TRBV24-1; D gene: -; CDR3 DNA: TGTGCCACCTCGACCTCCCCAGGGCTCGCAGATACGCAGTATTTT; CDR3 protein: CATSTSPGLADTQYF
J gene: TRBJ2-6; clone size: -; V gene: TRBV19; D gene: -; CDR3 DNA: TGTGCCAGTAGGAGGACAGCTGGGGCCAACGTCCTGACTTTC; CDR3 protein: CASRRTAGANVLTF
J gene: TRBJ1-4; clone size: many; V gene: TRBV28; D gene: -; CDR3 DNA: TGTGCCAGCAGGAACCCACAGGGAACTAATGAAAAACTGTTTTTT; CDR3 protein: CASRNPQGTNEKLFF
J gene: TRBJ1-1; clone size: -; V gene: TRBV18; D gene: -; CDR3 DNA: TGTGCCAGCTCACCAAAGGCAGGAATCATCCCAGCTGAAGCTTTCTTT; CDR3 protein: CASSPKAGIIPAEAFF
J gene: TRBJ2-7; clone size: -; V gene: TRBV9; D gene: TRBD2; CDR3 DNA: TGTGCCAGCAGCGTTACTAGCGGGGGGCCTCCCTACGAGCAGTACTTC; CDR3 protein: CASSVTSGGPPYEQYF
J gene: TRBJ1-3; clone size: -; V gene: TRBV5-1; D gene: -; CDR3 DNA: TGCGCCAGCAGCTTGGAAGGGGGAACCTCTGGAAACACCATATATTTT; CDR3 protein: CASSLEGGTSGNTIYF
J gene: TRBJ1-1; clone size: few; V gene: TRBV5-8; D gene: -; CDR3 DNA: TGTGCCAGCGATCCAACAGGGTTGGTCACTGAAGCTTTCTTT; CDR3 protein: CASDPTGLVTEAFF
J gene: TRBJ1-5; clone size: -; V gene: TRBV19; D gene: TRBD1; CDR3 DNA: TGTGCCAGTAGTTCTACCGGGACAGATAATCAGCCCCAGCATTTT; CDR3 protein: CASSSTGTDNQPQHF
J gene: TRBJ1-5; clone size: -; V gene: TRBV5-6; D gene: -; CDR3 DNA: TGTGCCAGCAGCTTGGCGGGGGGTTCCAGAAATCAGCCCCAGCATTTT; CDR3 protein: CASSLAGGSRNQPQHF
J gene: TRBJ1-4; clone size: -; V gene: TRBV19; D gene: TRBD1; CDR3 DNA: TGTGCCAGTAGTATAGGTGGGACAGCGGGTGAGGTACTGTTTTTT; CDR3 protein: CASSIGGTAGEVLFF
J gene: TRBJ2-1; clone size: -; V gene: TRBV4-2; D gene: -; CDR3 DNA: TGTGCCAGCAGCCAGAACTTAGCGATCCATGAGCAGTTCTTC; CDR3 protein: CASSQNLAIHEQFF
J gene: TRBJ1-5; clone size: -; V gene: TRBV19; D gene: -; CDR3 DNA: TGTGCCAGTAGTATGGGGGGGGGACGTTCGAAGGGACAGCCCCAGCATTTT; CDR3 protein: CASSMGGGRSKGQPQHF
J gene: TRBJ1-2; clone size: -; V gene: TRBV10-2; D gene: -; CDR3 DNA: TGCGCCGGCTCGGAGGGGTCCACAAACTATGGCTACACCTTC; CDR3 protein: CAGSEGSTNYGYTF
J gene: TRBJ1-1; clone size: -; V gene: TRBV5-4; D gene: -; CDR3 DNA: TGTGCCCTCGGGGAGTCACATATGAACACTGAAGCTTTCTTT; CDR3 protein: CALGESHMNTEAFF
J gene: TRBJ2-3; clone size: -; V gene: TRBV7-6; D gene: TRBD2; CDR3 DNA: TGTGCCAGCAGCCTCGGCGGGGGGGTTTCAGATACGCAGTATTTT; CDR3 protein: CASSLGGGVSDTQYF
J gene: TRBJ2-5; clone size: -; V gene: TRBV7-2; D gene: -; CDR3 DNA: TGTGCCAGCAGCCAAAACCCCAGGGGCGCCGTACGCACCCAGTACTTC; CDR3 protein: CASSQNPRGAVRTQYF
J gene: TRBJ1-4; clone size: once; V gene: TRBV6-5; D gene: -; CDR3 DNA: TGTGCCAGCAGTTCGGGAAAACTGTTTTTT; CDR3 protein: CASSSGKLFF
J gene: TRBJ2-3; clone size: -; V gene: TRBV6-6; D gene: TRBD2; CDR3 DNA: TGTGCCAGCAGTCATACTAGACGAGGGGGCGGACTAGCGGGGGCCTATTCTGGGGATACGCAGTATTTT; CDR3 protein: CASSHTRRGGGLAGAYSGDTQYF
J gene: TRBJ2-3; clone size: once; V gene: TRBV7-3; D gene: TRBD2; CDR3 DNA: TGTGCCAGCAGCACCACGGGACTACGAACAGATACGCAGTATTTT; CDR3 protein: CASSTTGLRTDTQYF
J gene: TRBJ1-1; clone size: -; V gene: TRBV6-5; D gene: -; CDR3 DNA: TGTGCCAGCAGCTCCTTCTTGAACACTGAAGCTTTCTTT; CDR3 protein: CASSSFLNTEAFF
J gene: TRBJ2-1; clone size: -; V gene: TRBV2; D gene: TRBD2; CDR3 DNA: TGTGCCAGCAGTGATGATGGGACTAGGTACAATGAGCAGTTCTTC; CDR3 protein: CASSDDGTRYNEQFF
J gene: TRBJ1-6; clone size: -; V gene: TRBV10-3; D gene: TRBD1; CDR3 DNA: TGTGCCACTGCGGACAGGGAAAGTAATTCACCCCTCCACTTT; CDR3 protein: CATADRESNSPLHF
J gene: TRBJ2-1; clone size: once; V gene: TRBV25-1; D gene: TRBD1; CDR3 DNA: TGTGCCAGCAGTGAACAGGGGGCCCCTGAGCAGTTCTTC; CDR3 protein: CASSEQGAPEQFF
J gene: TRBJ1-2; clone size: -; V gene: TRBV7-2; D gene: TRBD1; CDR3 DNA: TGTGCCAGCAGCTCAGTGGGACAGGGAAACTATGGCTACACCTTC; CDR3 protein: CASSSVGQGNYGYTF
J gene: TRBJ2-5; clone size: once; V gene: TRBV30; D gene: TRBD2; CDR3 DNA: TGTGCCTGGAGTTTCCTGCGGGGGGCCCGGGAGACCCAGTACTTC; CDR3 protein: CAWSFLRGARETQYF
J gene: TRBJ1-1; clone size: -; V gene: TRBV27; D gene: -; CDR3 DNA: TGTGCCAGCAGTTTAGCCAGGGGGAACACTGAAGCTTTCTTT; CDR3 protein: CASSLARGNTEAFF
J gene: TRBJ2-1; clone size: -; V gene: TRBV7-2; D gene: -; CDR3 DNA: TGTGCCAGCAGCTTAGTTGGGACCGGGGGCAATGAGCAGTTCTTC; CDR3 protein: CASSLVGTGGNEQFF
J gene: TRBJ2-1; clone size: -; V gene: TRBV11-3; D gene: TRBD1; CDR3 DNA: TGTGCCAGCAGCTTACAGGGGGCTCGTTACAATGAGCAGTTCTTC; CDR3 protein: CASSLQGARYNEQFF
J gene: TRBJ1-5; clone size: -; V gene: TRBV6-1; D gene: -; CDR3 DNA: TGTGCCAGCAGTGAGGAGATACAGGGACAGCCCCAGCATTTT; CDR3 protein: CASSEEIQGQPQHF
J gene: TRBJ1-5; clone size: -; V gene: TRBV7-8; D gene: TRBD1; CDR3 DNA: TGTGCCAGCAGCTCCACAGGGGTAAGCAATCAGCCCCAGCATTTT; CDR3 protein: CASSSTGVSNQPQHF
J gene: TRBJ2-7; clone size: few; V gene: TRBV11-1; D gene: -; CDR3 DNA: TGTGCCAGCAGCCGACAACAGGAAAGGCAGTACTTC; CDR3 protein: CASSRQQERQYF
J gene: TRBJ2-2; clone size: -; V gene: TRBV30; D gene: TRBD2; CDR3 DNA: TGTGCCTGGAGTGTGGGCCTAGCGGGATATAGCGGGGAGCTGTTTTTT; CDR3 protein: CAWSVGLAGYSGELFF
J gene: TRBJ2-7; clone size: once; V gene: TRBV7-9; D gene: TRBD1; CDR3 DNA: TGTGCCAGCAGCCCCGGGACAGGGGGAATATACGAGCAGTACTTC; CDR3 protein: CASSPGTGGIYEQYF
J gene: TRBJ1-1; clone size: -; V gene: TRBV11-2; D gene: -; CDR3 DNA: TGTGCCAGCAGCTTTAGTCACGGGGGTAGGAACACTGAAGCTTTCTTT; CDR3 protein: CASSFSHGGRNTEAFF
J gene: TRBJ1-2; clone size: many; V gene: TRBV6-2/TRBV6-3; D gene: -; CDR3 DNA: TGTGCCAGCAGTTCACAGGGATTTGGTAATGGCTACACCTTC; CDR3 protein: CASSSQGFGNGYTF
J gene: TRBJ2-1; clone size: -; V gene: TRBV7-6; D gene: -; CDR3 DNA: TGTGCCAGCAGCCAGGGGCTTACCAATTACAATGAGCAGTTCTTC; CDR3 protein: CASSQGLTNYNEQFF